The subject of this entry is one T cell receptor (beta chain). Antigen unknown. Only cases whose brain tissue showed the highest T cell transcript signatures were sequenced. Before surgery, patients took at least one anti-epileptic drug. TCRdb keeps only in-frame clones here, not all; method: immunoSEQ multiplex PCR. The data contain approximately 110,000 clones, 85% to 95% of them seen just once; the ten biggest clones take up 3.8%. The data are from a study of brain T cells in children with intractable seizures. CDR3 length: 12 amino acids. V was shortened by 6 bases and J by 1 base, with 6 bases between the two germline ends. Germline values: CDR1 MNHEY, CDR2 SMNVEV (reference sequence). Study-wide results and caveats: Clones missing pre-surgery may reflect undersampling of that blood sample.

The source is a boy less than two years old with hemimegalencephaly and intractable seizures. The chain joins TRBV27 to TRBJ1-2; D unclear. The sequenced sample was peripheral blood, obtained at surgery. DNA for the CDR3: TGTGCCAGCAGCCAGAGTAACTATGGCTACACCTTC. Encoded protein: CASSQSNYGYTF.